Here is one T cell receptor beta chain with its context. This specimen comes from a study of spatial heterogeneity in lung cancer. Study information: Each unique TCR and UMI combination was seen more than ten times on average in raw reads.

TCRdb recomputed calls from the 5' RACE reads with MiXCR, one row per CDR3 protein. The table records tens of thousands of distinct CDR3 sequences, 7% to 7.5% of them present only once. The CDR3 is made up of 13 amino acids. CDR1 is SNHLY, CDR2 FYNNEI, per germline. The V and J ends lost 5 bases and 3 bases respectively, with 10 bases between them. Time point defined: sample taken at primary tumor resection. Whole RNA, which was extracted from tumor, nontumor lung tissue or frozen PBMC, was sequenced without any cell sorting. This TCR derives from a female donor with early-stage non-small cell lung cancer. Specimen: PBMCs, collected at surgery. This chain connects TRBV2 to TRBJ1-2, with D perhaps TRBD1 (5 bases). The CDR3 nucleotides read TGTGCCAGCAGTTTCCTGGGGGACTATGGCTACACCTTC. Translating it yields CASSFLGDYGYTF. Full variable domain (outside the CDR3, taken from reference TRBV2 and TRBJ1-2): EPEVTQTPSHQVTQMGQEVILRCVPISNHLYFYWYRQILGQKVEFLVSFYNNEISEKSEIFDDQFSVERPDGSNFTLKIRSTKLEDSAMYFCASSFLGDYGYTFGSGTRLTVV.